Listed below are T cell receptor beta chains from one sample, sequenced in a study of cytomegalovirus exposure and HLA in healthy donors. Profiling relied on immunoSEQ multiplex PCR, and the TCRdb table lists in-frame clones only, not all of them. The table records about 160,000 clones, 75% to 85% of them present only once. Material: PBMCs. The receptor set was obtained from a man aged 25 to 45 in good health and CMV-seronegative. The CDR3 runs from the conserved cysteine through the conserved F or W. Fields, in order: clone size, J gene, D gene, V gene, CDR3 DNA, CDR3 protein. D genes are given only for firm matches. Only some rows state a clone size, as once, few, many or a class for expanded clones.

NA	TRBJ1-2	TRBD1	TRBV5-1	TGCGCCAGCAGCTCCCCTGGACAGGGAACGGGTGGCTACACCTTC	CASSSPGQGTGGYTF
NA	TRBJ2-7	TRBD2	TRBV11-2	TGTGCCAGCAGCAGCATTCTAGCGGGAGGGCTCTACGAGCAGTACTTC	CASSSILAGGLYEQYF
NA	TRBJ2-2	NA	TRBV6-1	TGTGCCAGCAGCCGGACTGGAACGACCGGGGAGCTGTTTTTT	CASSRTGTTGELFF
NA	TRBJ2-1	TRBD2	TRBV5-4	TGTGCCAGCAGCTTGGTCGGGACTAGCGGGAATGAGCAGTTCTTC	CASSLVGTSGNEQFF
NA	TRBJ2-2	TRBD1	TRBV10-3	TGTGCCATCAGTGAGCTGGGCCGACAGGGGACGAACACCGGGGAGCTGTTTTTT	CAISELGRQGTNTGELFF
NA	TRBJ1-1	NA	TRBV30	TGTGCCGGGATGAAAGGGAGGAACACTGAAGCTTTCTTT	CAGMKGRNTEAFF
NA	TRBJ2-5	TRBD2	TRBV6-4	TGTGCCAGCAATGCCGGGACTATAGGGACCCAGTACTTC	CASNAGTIGTQYF
NA	TRBJ2-7	NA	TRBV5-4	TGTGCCAGCAGCTTGGGGCAGGGGTCCGAGCAGTACTTC	CASSLGQGSEQYF
NA	TRBJ2-7	TRBD2	TRBV29-1	TGCAGCGTTGGGGCGGGGGGAGGTATGGACGAGCAGTACTTC	CSVGAGGGMDEQYF
NA	TRBJ2-7	NA	TRBV27	TGTGCCAGCAGTTACTATTCCGGGACCTACGAGCAGTACTTC	CASSYYSGTYEQYF
NA	TRBJ2-3	TRBD2	TRBV30	TGTGCCTGGTCGACTAGCGGGATAGATACGCAGTATTTT	CAWSTSGIDTQYF
once	TRBJ2-3	TRBD1	TRBV9	TGTGCCAGCAGCGTAAAACCGGGACAGGGACTCACAGATACGCAGTATTTT	CASSVKPGQGLTDTQYF
few	TRBJ1-5	NA	TRBV27	TGTGCCAGCAGATTAGTCCCACCCGGGACAAGGCCCAATCAGCCCCAGCATTTT	CASRLVPPGTRPNQPQHF
once	TRBJ1-1	NA	TRBV7-2	TGTGCCAGCAGCTTAGCTTCTATTGAAGCTTTCTTT	CASSLASIEAFF
few	TRBJ2-7	NA	TRBV19	TGTGCCAGTAGTCCTACCGGGACGGGAGCCTACGAGCAGTACTTC	CASSPTGTGAYEQYF
NA	TRBJ1-1	NA	TRBV4-2	TGTGCCAGCAGCCAAATCAGGGGCACTGAAGCTTTCTTT	CASSQIRGTEAFF
NA	TRBJ1-4	NA	TRBV2	TGTGCCAGCAGTGAAGACCAGGCGGGGGAAAAACTGTTTTTT	CASSEDQAGEKLFF